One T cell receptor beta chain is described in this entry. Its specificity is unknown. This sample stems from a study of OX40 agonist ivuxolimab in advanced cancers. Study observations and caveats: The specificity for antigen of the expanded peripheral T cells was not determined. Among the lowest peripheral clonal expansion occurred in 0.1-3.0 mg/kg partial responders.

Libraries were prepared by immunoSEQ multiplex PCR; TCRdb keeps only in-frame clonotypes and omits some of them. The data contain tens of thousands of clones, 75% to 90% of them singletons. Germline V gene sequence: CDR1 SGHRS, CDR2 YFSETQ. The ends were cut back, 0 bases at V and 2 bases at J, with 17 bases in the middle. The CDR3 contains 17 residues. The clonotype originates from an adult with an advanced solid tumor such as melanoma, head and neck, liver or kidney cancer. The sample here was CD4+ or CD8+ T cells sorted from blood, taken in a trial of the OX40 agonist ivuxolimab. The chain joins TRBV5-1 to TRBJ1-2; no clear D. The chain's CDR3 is CASSLGERVLGNYGYTF. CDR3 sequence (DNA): TGCGCCAGCAGCTTGGGGGAAAGGGTGTTGGGGAACTATGGCTACACCTTC.